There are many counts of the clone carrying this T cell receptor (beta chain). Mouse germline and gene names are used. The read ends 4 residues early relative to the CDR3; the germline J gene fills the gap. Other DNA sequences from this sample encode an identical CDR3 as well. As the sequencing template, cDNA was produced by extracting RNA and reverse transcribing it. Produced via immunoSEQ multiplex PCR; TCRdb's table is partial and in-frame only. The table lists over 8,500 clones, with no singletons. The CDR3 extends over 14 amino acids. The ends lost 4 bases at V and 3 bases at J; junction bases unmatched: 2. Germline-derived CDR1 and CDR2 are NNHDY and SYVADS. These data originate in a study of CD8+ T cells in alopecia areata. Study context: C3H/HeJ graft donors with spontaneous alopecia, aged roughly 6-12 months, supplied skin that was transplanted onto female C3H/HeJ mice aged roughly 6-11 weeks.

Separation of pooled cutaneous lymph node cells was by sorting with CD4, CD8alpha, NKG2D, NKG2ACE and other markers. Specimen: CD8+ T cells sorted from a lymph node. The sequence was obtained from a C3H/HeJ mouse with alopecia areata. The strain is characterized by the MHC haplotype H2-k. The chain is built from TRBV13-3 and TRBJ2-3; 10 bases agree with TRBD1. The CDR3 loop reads CASSRQGAAETLYF. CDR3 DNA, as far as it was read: TGTGCCAGCAGTCGACAGGGGGCAGCAGAA.